The present TCR beta chain was sequenced within a study of cytomegalovirus exposure and HLA in healthy donors. The CDR3 consists of 14 residues. Germline CDR1 LNHDA, CDR2 SQIVND (reference sequence). The study ran its PCR with 60 Vbeta and 13 Jbeta primers. Some clones are missing from TCRdb's copy, which holds only in-frame ones; the method was immunoSEQ multiplex PCR. The data contain over 100,000 clones, about 70% of them singletons. With respect to this clone: Its antigen is as yet unknown. The junction shows a germline mismatch at one end, possibly a read error.

Findings and caveats of the study: The HLA-A and HLA-B alleles of most subjects were reportedly predicted accurately from TCR beta sequences. In an earlier analysis, in roughly 600 donors, most V segments appeared productive either ~87% or ~30% of the time.

This TCR was recovered from a man under 40 in good health and CMV-seropositive. The sequenced sample consisted of PBMCs. This chain connects TRBV19 to TRBJ1-5; 10 nucleotides match TRBD1. The DNA for the CDR3 is TGTGCCAGTAGTCCGACAGGGGGCAACCAGCCCCAGCATTTT. Translated, it gives CASSPTGGNQPQHF.